This T cell receptor beta chain was recorded in a study of blood T cell repertoires in COVID-19. The table came from immunoSEQ multiplex PCR; TCRdb's copy has only in-frame clones and leaves some out. The sample has hundreds of thousands of clones, 85% to 90% seen once. The germline gives CDR1 MNHNS, CDR2 SASEGT. Between the trimmed V and J ends, which lost 3 bases and 12 bases, there was a span of 27 bases. The CDR3 totals 16 residues. The receptor was derived from a woman aged 45-60 years who had recovered from COVID-19. The specimen sequenced was PBMCs or T cells enriched from blood (not recorded which). The chain links TRBV6-1 to TRBJ2-7; no reliable D call. CDR3 sequence (DNA): TGTGCCAGCAGTGATGAACCCTCACGATTCAGCGCCCCGGGGTACTTC. Residues: CASSDEPSRFSAPGYF.